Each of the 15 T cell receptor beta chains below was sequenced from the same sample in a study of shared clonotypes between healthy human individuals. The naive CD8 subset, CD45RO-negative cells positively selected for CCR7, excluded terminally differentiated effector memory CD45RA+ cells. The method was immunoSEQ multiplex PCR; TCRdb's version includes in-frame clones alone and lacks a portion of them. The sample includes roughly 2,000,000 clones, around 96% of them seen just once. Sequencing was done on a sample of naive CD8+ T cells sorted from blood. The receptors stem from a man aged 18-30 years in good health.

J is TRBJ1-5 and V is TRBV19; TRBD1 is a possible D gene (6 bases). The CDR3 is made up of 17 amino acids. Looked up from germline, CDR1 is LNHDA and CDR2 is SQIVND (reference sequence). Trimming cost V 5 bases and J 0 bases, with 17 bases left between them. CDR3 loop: CASSPRRGADSNQPQHF. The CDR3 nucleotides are TGTGCCAGTAGTCCCCGTAGGGGGGCCGATAGCAATCAGCCCCAGCATTTT.

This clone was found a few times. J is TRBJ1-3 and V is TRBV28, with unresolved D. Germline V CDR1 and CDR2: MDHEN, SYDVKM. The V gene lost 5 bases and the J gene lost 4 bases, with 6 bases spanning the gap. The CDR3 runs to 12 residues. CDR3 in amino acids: CASSDSGNTIYF. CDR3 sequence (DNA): TGTGCCAGCAGTGATTCAGGAAACACCATATATTTT.

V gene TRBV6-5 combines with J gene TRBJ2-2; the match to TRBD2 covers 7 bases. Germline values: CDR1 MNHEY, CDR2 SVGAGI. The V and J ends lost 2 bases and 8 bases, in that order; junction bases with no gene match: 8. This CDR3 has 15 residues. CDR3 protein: CASSYGAGVGGELFF. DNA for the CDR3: TGTGCCAGCAGTTACGGTGCGGGGGTCGGGGGGGAGCTGTTTTTT.

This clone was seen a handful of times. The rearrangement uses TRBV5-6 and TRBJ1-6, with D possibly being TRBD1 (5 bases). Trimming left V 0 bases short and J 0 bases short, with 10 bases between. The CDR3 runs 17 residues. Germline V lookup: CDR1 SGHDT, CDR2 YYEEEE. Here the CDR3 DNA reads TGTGCCAGCAGCTTGGCCACAGGAGGCTCCTATAATTCACCCCTCCACTTT. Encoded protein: CASSLATGGSYNSPLHF.

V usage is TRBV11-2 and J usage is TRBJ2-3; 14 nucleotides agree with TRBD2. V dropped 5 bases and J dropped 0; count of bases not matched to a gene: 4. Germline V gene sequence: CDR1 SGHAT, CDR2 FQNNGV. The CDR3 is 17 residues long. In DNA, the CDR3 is TGTGCCAGCAGCCGGACTAGCGGGAGGACTAGCACAGATACGCAGTATTTT. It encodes CASSRTSGRTSTDTQYF. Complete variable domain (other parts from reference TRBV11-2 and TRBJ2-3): EAGVAQSPRYKIIEKRQSVAFWCNPISGHATLYWYQQILGQGPKLLIQFQNNGVVDDSQLPKDRFSAERLKGVDSTLKIQPAKLEDSAVYLCASSRTSGRTSTDTQYFGPGTRLTVL.

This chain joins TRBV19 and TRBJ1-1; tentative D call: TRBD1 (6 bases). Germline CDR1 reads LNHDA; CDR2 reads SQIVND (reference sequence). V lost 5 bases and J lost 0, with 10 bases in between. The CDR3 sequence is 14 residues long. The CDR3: CASSPGTMNTEAFF. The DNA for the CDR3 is TGTGCCAGTAGTCCCGGGACAATGAACACTGAAGCTTTCTTT.

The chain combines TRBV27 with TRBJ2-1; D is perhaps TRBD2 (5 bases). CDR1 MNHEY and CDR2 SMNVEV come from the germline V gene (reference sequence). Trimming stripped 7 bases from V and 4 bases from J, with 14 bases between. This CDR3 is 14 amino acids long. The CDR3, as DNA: TGTGCCAGCACCGTAGGTTCGGGGTACAATGAGCAGTTCTTC. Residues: CASTVGSGYNEQFF.

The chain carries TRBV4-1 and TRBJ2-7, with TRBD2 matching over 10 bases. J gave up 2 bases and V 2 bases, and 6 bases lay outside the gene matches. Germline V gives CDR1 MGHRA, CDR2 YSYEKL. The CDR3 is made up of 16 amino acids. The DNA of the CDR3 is TGCGCCAGCAGCCAACTCGGACTAGCGGAGGCCTACGAGCAGTACTTC. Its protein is CASSQLGLAEAYEQYF.

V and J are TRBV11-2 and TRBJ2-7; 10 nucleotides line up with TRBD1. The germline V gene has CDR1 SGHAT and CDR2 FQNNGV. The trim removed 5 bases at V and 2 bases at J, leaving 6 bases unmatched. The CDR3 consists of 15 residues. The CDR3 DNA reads TGTGCCAGCAGCCTTGACAGGGGGCTTCCCTACGAGCAGTACTTC. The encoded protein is CASSLDRGLPYEQYF.

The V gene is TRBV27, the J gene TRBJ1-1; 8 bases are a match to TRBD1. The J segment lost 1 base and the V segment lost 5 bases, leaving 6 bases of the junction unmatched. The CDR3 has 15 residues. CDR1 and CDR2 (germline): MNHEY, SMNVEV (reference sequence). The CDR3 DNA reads TGTGCCAGCAGTAAACCCGGGACAGGGAACACTGAAGCTTTCTTT. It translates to CASSKPGTGNTEAFF.

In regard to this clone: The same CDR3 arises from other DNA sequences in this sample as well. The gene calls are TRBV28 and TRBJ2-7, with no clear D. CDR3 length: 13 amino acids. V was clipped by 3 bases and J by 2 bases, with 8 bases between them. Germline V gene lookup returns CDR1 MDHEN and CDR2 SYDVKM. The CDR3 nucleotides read TGTGCCAGCAGTTTTGGTCAGACCTACGAGCAGTACTTC. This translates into CASSFGQTYEQYF.

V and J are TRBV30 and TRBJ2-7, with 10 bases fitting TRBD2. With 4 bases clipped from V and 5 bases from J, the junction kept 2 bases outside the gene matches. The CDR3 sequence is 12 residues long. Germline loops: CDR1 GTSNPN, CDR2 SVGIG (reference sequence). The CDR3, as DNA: TGTGCCTGGAATCTAGCGGGAGACGAGCAGTACTTC. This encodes CAWNLAGDEQYF.

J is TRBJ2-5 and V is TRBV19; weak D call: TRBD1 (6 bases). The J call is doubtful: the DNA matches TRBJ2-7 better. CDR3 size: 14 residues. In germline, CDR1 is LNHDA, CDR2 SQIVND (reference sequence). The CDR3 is CASSFGLQGYEQYF. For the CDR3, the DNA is TGTGCCAGTAGTTTCGGCCTACAGGGATACGAGCAGTACTTC.

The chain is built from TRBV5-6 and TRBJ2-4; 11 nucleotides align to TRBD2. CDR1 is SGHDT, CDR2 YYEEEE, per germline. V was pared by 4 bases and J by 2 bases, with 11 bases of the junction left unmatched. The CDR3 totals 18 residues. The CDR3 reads CASSLVDLAGGPKNIQYF. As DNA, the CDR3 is TGTGCCAGCAGCCTTGTGGACTTAGCGGGAGGGCCCAAAAACATTCAGTACTTC.

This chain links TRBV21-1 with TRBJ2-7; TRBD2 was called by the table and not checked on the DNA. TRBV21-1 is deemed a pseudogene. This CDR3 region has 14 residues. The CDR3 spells CASSKIFVAYEQYF. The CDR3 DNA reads TGTGCCAGCAGCAAAATTTTCGTAGCCTACGAGCAGTACTTC.